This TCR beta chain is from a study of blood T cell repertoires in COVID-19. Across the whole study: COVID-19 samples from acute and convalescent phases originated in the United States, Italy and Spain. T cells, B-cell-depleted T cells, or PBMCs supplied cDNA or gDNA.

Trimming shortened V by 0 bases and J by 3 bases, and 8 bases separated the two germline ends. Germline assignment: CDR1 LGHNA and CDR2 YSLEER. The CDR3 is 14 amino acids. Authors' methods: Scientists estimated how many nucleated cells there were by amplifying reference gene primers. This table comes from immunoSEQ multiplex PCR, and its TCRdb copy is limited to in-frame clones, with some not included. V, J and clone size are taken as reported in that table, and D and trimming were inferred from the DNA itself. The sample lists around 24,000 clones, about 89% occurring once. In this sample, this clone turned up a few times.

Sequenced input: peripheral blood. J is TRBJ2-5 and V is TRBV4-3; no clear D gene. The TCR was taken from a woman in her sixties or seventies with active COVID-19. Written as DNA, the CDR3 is TGCGCCAGCAGCCAAGAACAGCATAAAGAGACCCAGTACTTC. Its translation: CASSQEQHKETQYF.